This TCR beta chain is from a study of Graves' ophthalmopathy and Graves' hyperthyroidism. Patients with other autoimmune diseases, uncontrolled infections, pregnancy or lactation were excluded. Diagnosis relied on clinical symptoms, serum thyroxine, TRAb, thyroid ultrasound and orbital computed tomography. The CDR3 spans 15 residues. Deletions cut 7 bases from V and 1 base from J, with 16 bases between. CDR1 and CDR2 from the germline V gene are SEHNR and FQNEAQ (reference sequence). For repertoire sequencing, the TCR beta CDR3 regions were amplified from RNA transcripts. The workflow started with a first-round RT-PCR run with HTBI primers and then moved on to a second-round multiplex PCR. Using its own MiXCR run on the multiplex PCR reads, TCRdb lists one record per CDR3 protein. The sample yields over a million distinct CDR3 sequences, 35% to 45% seen once.

The V call is TRBV7-9, the J call TRBJ1-1, with a tentative D call TRBD1 (6 bases). The TCR originated in an adult man with Graves' hyperthyroidism. Sample: peripheral blood or thyroid tissue (not recorded which). Written as DNA, the CDR3 is TGTGCCAGCACATTCGAGGGGGGGGCGAACACTGAAGCTTTCTTT. Translated, it gives CASTFEGGANTEAFF.